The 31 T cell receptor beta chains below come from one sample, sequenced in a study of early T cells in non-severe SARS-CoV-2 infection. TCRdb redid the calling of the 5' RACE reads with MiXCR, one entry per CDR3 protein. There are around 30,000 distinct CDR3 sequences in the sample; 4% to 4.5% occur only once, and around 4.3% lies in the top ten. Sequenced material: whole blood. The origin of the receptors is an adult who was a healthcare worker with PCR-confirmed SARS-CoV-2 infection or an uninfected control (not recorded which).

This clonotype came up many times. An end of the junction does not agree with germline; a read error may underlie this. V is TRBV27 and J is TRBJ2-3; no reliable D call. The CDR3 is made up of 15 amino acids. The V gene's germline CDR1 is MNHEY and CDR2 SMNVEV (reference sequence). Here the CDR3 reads CASSTLAESTDTQYF. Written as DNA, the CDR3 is TGCGCCAGCAGTACGTTGGCAGAGTCCACAGATACGCAGTATTTT.

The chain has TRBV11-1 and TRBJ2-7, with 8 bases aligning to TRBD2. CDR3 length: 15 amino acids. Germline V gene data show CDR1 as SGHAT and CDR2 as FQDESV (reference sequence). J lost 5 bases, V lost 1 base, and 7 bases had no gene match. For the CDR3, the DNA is TGTGCCAGCAGCTTAGGGGCGGGAGGTCCTCACGAGCAGTACTTC. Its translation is CASSLGAGGPHEQYF.

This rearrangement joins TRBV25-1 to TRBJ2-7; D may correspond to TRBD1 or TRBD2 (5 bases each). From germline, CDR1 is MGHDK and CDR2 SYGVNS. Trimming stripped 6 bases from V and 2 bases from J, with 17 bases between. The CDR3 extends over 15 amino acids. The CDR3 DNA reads TGTGCCAGCAGCCTCCGAGGGGACCGGCCCTACGAGCAGTACTTC. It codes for CASSLRGDRPYEQYF.

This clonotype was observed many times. As DNA, the CDR3 is TGTGCCAGCTCAGGGGACCTGGAGGATCAGCCCCAGCATTTT. As protein: CASSGDLEDQPQHF. The J gene is TRBJ1-5, the V gene TRBV18, with D perhaps matching TRBD1 (5 bases). Looked up from germline, CDR1 is KGHSH and CDR2 is LQKENI. CDR3 length: 14 residues. Trimming left V 5 bases short and J 5 bases short, with 13 bases between.

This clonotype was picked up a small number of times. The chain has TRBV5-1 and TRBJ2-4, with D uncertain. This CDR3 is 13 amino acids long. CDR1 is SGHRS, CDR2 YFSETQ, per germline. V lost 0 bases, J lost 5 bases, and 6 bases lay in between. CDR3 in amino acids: CASSLEAQNIQYF. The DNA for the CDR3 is TGCGCCAGCAGCTTGGAGGCCCAAAACATTCAGTACTTC.

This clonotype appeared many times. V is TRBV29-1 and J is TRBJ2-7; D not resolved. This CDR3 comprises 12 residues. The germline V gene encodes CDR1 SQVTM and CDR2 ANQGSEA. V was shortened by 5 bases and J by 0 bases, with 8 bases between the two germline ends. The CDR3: CSVRTDSYEQYF. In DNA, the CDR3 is TGCAGCGTTAGGACGGACTCCTACGAGCAGTACTTC.

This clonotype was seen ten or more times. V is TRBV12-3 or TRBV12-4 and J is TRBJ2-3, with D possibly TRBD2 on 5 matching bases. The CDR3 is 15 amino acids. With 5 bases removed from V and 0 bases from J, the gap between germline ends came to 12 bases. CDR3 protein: CASSPSTGSTDTQYF. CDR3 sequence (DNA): TGTGCCAGCAGTCCTTCGACGGGAAGCACAGATACGCAGTATTTT.

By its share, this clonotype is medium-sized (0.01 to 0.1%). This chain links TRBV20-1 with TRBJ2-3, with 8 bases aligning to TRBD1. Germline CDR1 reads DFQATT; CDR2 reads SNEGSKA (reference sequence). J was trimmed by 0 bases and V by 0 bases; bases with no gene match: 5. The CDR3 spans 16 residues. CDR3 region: CSARDDGQGSTDTQYF. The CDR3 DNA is TGCAGTGCTAGAGATGACGGACAGGGAAGCACAGATACGCAGTATTTT.

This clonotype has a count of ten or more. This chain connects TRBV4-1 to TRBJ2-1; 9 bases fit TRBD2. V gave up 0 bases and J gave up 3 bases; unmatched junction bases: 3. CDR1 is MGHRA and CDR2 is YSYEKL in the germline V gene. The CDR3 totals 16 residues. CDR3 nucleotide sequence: TGCGCCAGCAGCCAAGATCGACTAGCGGTCTACAATGAGCAGTTCTTC. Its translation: CASSQDRLAVYNEQFF.

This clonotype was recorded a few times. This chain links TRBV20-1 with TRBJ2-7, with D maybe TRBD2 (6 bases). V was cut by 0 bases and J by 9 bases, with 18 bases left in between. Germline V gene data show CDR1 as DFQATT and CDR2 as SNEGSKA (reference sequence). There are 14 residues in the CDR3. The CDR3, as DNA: TGCAGTGCTAGAGAAAGGGACTGGAGGGACCCGCAGTACTTC. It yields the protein CSARERDWRDPQYF.

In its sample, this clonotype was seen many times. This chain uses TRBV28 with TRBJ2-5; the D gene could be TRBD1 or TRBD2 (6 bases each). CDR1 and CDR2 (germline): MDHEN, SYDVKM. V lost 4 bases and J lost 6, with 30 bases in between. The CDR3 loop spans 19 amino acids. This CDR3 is CASSSHTATGSSAGKTQYF. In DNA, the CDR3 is TGTGCCAGCAGTTCCCACACCGCTACAGGGTCTAGCGCTGGGAAGACCCAGTACTTC.

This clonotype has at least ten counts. CDR3 in amino acids: CSAFGTGVGANEKLFF. In nucleotides, the CDR3 is TGCAGTGCGTTCGGGACAGGAGTCGGGGCTAATGAAAAACTGTTTTTT. The V call is TRBV20-1, the J call TRBJ1-4, with 8 nucleotides matching TRBD1. Trimming removed 6 bases from V and 3 bases from J; junction bases left unmatched: 12. CDR1 is DFQATT and CDR2 is SNEGSKA in the germline V gene (reference sequence). The CDR3 totals 16 residues.

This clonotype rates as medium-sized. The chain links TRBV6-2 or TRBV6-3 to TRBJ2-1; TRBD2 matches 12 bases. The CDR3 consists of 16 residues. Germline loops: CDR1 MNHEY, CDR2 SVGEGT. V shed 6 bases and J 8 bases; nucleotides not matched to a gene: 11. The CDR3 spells CASSHLTSGSPHEQFF. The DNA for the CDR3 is TGTGCCAGCAGCCATCTGACTAGCGGGAGCCCTCATGAGCAGTTCTTC.

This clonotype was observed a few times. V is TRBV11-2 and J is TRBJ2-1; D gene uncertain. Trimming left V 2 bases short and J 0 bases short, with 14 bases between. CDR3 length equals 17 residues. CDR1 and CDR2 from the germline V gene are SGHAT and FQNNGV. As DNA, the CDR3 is TGTGCCAGCAGCTTACGTCGAGTCTGGAGCTCCTACAATGAGCAGTTCTTC. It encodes CASSLRRVWSSYNEQFF.

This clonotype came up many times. CDR3 in amino acids: CASSLSGASQPQHF. DNA for the CDR3: TGTGCCAGCAGTTTGTCAGGGGCCAGTCAGCCCCAGCATTTT. The J gene is TRBJ1-5, the V gene TRBV27; a possible D gene is TRBD1 (6 bases). The CDR3 spans 14 residues. Germline loops: CDR1 MNHEY, CDR2 SMNVEV (reference sequence). V lost 3 bases, J lost 6 bases, and 12 bases lay in between.

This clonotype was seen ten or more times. This CDR3 is CASSLRQGYEQFF. DNA of the CDR3: TGTGCCAGCAGCTTAAGACAGGGGTATGAGCAGTTCTTC. V usage is TRBV7-7 and J usage is TRBJ2-1; 8 nucleotides agree with TRBD1. Looked up from germline, CDR1 is SSHAT and CDR2 is FNYEAQ (reference sequence). The CDR3 totals 13 residues. Trimming at V came to 2 bases and at J to 8 bases, leaving 2 bases not matched to a gene.

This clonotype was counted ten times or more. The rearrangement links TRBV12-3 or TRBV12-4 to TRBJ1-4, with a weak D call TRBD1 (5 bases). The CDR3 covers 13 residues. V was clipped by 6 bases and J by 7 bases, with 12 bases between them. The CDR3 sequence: CASSPGGSEKLFF. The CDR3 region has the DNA TGTGCCAGCAGCCCTGGGGGGAGTGAAAAACTGTTTTTT.

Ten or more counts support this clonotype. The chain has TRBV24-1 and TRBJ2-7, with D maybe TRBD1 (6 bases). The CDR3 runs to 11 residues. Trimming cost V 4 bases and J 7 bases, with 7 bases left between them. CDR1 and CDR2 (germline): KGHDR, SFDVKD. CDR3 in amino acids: CATSDRGEQYF. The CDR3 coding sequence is TGTGCCACCAGTGACAGGGGAGAGCAGTACTTC.

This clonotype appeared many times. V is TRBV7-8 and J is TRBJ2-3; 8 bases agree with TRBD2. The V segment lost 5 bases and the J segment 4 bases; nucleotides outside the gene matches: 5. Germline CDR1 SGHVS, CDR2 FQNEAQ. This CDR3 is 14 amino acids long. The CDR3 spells CASSLSGIADTQYF. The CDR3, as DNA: TGTGCCAGCAGCCTTAGCGGGATAGCAGATACGCAGTATTTT.

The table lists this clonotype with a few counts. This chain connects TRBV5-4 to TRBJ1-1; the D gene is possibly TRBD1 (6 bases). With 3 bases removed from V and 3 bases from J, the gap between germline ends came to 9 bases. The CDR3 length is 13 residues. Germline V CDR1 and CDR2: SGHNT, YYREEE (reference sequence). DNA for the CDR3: TGTGCCAGCAGCTACAGGGCTTACACTGAAGCTTTCTTT. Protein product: CASSYRAYTEAFF.

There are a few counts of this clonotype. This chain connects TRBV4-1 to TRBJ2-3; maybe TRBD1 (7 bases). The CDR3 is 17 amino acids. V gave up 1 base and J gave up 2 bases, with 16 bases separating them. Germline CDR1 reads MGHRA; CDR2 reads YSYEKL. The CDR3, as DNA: TGCGCCAGCAGCCAAGCCGGAGGGGACAGACCCACAGATACGCAGTATTTT. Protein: CASSQAGGDRPTDTQYF.

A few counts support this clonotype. CDR3 loop: CASSFGPLETQYF. The CDR3, as DNA: TGTGCCAGCAGCTTCGGGCCCTTAGAGACCCAGTACTTC. This rearrangement joins TRBV7-2 to TRBJ2-5; D gene uncertain. Germline assignment: CDR1 SGHTA and CDR2 FQGNSA. The CDR3 runs to 13 residues. Deletions cut 3 bases from V and 4 bases from J, with 9 bases between. The full variable domain, its missing parts supplied by reference TRBV7-2 and TRBJ2-5, is GAGVSQSPSNKVTEKGKDVELRCDPISGHTALYWYRQSLGQGLEFLIYFQGNSAPDKSGLPSDRFSAERTGGSVSTLTIQRTQQEDSAVYLCASSFGPLETQYFGPGTRLLVL.

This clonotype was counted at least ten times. CDR3 bases: TGTGCCAGTAAGCTGGGACTAGCGGGAGTGAATGAGCAGTTCTTC. Its translation is CASKLGLAGVNEQFF. V gene TRBV19 combines with J gene TRBJ2-1; 14 bases are a match to TRBD2. Germline CDR1 reads LNHDA; CDR2 reads SQIVND (reference sequence). The V gene end was trimmed by 7 bases and the J gene end by 7 bases; junction bases not matched to a gene: 6. The CDR3 is 15 amino acids. Using reference TRBV19 and TRBJ2-1 for the parts outside the CDR3, the full variable domain is DGGITQSPKYLFRKEGQNVTLSCEQNLNHDAMYWYRQDPGQGLRLIYYSQIVNDFQKGDIAEGYSVSREKKESFPLTVTSAQKNPTAFYLCASKLGLAGVNEQFFGPGTRLTVL.

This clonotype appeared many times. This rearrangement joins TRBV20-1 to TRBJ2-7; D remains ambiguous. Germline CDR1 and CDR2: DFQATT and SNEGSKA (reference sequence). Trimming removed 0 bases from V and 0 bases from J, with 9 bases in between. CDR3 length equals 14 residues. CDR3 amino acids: CSARDRKSSYEQYF. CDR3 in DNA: TGCAGTGCTAGAGATCGGAAGTCCTCCTACGAGCAGTACTTC.

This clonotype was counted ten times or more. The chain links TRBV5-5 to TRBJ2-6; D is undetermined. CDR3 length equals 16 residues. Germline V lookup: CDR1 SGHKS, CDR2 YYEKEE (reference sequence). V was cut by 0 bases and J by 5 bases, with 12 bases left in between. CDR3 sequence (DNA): TGTGCCAGCAGCTTGGCACACAGCCTGAGGGCCAACGTCCTGACTTTC. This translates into CASSLAHSLRANVLTF. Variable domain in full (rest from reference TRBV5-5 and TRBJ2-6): DAGVTQSPTHLIKTRGQQVTLRCSPISGHKSVSWYQQVLGQGPQFIFQYYEKEERGRGNFPDRFSARQFPNYSSELNVNALLLGDSALYLCASSLAHSLRANVLTFGAGSRLTVL.

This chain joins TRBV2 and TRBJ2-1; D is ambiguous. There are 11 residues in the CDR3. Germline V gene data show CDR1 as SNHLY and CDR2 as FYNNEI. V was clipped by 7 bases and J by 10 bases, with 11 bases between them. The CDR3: CASKLTAEQFF. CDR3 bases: TGTGCCAGCAAACTTACCGCGGAGCAGTTCTTC.

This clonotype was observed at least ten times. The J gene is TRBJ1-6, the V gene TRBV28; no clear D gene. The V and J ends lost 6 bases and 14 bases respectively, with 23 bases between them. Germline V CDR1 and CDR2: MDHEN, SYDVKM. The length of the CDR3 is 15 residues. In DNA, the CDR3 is TGTGCCAGCAGACTGCCTCAGGTGGGGAGGCAAGCCCTCCACTTT. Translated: CASRLPQVGRQALHF. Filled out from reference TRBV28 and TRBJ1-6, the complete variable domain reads DVKVTQSSRYLVKRTGEKVFLECVQDMDHENMFWYRQDPGLGLRLIYFSYDVKMKEKGDIPEGYSVSREKKERFSLILESASTNQTSMYLCASRLPQVGRQALHFGNGTRLTVT.

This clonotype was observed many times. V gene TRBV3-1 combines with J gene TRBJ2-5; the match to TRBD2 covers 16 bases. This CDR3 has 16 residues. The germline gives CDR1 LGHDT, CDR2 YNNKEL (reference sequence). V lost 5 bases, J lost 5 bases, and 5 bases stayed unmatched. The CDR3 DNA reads TGTGCCAGCAGCTCAGGGACTAGCGGGAGGGTGGAGACCCAGTACTTC. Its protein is CASSSGTSGRVETQYF.

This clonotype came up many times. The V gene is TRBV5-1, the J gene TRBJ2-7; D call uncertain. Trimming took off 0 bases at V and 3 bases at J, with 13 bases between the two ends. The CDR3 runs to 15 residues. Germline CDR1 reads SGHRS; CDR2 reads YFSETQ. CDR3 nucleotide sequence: TGCGCCAGCAGCTTGGAATTTGGCGGCTACTACGAGCAGTACTTC. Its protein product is CASSLEFGGYYEQYF. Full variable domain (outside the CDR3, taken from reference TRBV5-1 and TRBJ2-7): KAGVTQTPRYLIKTRGQQVTLSCSPISGHRSVSWYQQTPGQGLQFLFEYFSETQRNKGNFPGRFSGRQFSNSRSEMNVSTLELGDSALYLCASSLEFGGYYEQYFGPGTRLTVT.

This CDR3 reads CASSPLKGLNTEAFF. In DNA, the CDR3 is TGTGCCAGCTCACCTTTGAAAGGGCTGAACACTGAAGCTTTCTTT. The chain couples TRBV18 to TRBJ1-1; unclear D gene. The CDR3 sequence is 15 residues long. The germline gives CDR1 KGHSH, CDR2 LQKENI. The V end was cut by 3 bases, the J end by 0 bases, with 11 bases between.

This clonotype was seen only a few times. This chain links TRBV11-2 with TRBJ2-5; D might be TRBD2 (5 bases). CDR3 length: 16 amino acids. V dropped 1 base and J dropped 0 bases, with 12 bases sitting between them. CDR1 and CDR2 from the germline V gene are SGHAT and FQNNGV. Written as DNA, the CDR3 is TGTGCCAGCAGCTTAGGGCCGGGGAAGTACCAAGAGACCCAGTACTTC. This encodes CASSLGPGKYQETQYF.